Here is one T cell receptor (beta chain) with its context. This sample was included in a study of blood T cell repertoires in COVID-19. Looking at the study overall: Acute and convalescent COVID-19 specimens originated in the United States, Italy and Spain. PBMCs, B-cell-depleted T cells, or T cells were the source of the cDNA or gDNA that made up the material.

Original methodology: It was from reference gene primer amplification that nucleated cell counts were estimated. Measured with immunoSEQ multiplex PCR; TCRdb has only the in-frame clones, and not every one. That table gives V, J and clone size, and the DNA gave D and trimming. The sample shows 85,000 to 120,000 clones, approximately 80% of them seen only once. V lost 0 bases and J 2 bases, leaving 10 bases between the germline ends. Germline values: CDR1 SGHNT, CDR2 YYREEE (reference sequence). The CDR3 runs to 15 residues. This TCR derives from a human donor in a cohort sampled during active COVID-19. This sequence joins TRBV5-4 and TRBJ2-3; D may be TRBD2 (5 bases). The specimen sequenced was peripheral blood. The CDR3 DNA sequence: TGTGCCAGCAGCTTGGGTTGGGGAGACACAGATACGCAGTATTTT. Encoded protein: CASSLGWGDTDTQYF.